This T cell receptor (beta chain) was sequenced during a study of prognosis after radiotherapy for stage I lung cancer. Study background: Deemed medically inoperable were all patients with non-small cell lung cancer.

Researchers used two-round multiplex PCR to amplify TCR beta CDR3 starting from genomic DNA. Round one of PCR was performed, and it used primers specific to each TRBV and TRBJ gene. One entry per CDR3 protein results from TCRdb running MiXCR on the multiplex PCR reads. The sample includes tens of thousands of distinct CDR3 sequences, roughly 29% of them seen just once. The CDR3 runs 17 residues. The V gene lost 5 bases and the J gene lost 0 bases, with 18 bases spanning the gap. Germline CDR1 reads LNHDA; CDR2 reads SQIVND (reference sequence). This clonotype has a count of ten or more. Here the sequenced sample was PBMCs, taken before or after stereotactic body radiation therapy (not recorded which). The sequence was collected from a donor at least 50 years old with non-small cell lung cancer. J is TRBJ2-3 and V is TRBV19, with a weak D call TRBD2 (6 bases). CDR3 DNA: TGTGCCAGTAGTCGACTAGGTCGGCAGACTAGCACAGATACGCAGTATTTT. Encoded protein: CASSRLGRQTSTDTQYF.